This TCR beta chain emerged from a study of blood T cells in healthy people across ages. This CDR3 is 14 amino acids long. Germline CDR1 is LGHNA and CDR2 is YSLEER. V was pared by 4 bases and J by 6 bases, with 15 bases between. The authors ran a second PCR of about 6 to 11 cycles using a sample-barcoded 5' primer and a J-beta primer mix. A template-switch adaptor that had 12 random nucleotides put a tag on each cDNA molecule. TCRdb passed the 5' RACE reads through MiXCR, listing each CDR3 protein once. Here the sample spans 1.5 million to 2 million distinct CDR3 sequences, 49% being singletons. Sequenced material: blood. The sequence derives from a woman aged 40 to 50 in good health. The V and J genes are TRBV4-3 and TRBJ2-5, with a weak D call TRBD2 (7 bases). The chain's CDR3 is CASSRDRGAQTQYF. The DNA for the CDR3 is TGCGCCAGCAGCCGGGACCGGGGGGCACAGACCCAGTACTTC.